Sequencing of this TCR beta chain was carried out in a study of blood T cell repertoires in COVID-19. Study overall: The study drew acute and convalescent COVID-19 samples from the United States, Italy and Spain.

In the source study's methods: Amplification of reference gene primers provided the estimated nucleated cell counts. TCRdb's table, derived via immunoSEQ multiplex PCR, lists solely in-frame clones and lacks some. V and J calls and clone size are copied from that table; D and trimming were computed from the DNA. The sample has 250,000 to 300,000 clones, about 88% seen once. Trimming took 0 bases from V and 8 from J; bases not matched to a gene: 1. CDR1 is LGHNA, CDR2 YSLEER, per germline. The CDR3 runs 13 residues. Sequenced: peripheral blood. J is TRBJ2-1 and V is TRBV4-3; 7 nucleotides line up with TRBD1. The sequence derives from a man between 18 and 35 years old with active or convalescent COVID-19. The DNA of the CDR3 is TGCGCCAGCAGCCAAGAAGGGGGCCATGAGCAGTTCTTC. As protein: CASSQEGGHEQFF.